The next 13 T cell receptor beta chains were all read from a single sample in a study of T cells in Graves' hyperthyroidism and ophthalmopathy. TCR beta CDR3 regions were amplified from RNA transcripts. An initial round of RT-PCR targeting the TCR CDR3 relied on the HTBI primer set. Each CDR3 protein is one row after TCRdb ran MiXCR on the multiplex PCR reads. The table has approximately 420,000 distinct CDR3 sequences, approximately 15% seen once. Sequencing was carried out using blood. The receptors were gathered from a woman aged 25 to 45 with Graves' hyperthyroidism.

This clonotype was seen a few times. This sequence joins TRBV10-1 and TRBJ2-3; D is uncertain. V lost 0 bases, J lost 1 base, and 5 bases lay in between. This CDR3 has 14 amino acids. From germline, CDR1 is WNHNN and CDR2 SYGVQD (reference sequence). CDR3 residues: CASSESAGTDTQYF. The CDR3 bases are TGCGCCAGCAGTGAGTCGGCAGGCACAGATACGCAGTATTTT.

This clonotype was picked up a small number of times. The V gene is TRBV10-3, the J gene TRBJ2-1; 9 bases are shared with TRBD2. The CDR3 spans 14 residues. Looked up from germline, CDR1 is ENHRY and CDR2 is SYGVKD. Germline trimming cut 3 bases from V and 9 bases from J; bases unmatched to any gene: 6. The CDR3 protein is CAISEFVAGAEQFF. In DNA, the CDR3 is TGTGCCATCAGTGAATTTGTAGCGGGAGCTGAGCAGTTCTTC.

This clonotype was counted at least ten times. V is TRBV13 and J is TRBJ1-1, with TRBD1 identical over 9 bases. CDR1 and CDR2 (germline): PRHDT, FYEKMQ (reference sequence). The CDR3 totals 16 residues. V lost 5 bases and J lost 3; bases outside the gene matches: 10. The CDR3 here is CASSLPMGQGDTEAFF. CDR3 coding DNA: TGTGCCAGCAGCCTCCCGATGGGACAGGGTGACACTGAAGCTTTCTTT.

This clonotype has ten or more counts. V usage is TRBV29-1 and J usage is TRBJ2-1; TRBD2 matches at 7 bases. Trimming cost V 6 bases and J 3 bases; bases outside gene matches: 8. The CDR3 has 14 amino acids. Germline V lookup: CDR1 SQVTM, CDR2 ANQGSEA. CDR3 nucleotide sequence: TGCAGCGTGGACCTAGCGGATAACTACAATGAGCAGTTCTTC. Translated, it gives CSVDLADNYNEQFF.

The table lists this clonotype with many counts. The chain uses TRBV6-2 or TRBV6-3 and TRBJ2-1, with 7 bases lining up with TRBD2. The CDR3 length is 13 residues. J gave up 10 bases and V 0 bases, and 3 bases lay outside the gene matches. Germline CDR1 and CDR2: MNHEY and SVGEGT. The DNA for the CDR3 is TGTGCCAGCAGTTACTCCCTGGGACTAGAGCAGTTCTTC. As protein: CASSYSLGLEQFF.

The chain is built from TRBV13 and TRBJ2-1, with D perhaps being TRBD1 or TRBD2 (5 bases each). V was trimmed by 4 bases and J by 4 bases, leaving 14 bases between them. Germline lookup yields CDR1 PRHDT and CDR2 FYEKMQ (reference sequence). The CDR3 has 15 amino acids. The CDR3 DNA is TGTGCCAGCAGCTCCGGGACGGAGGAATACAATGAGCAGTTCTTC. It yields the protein CASSSGTEEYNEQFF.

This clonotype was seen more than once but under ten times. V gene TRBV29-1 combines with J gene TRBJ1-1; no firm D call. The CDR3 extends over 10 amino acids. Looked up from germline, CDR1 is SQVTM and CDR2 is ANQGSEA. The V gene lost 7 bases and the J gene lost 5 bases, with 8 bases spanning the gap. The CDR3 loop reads CSGVGTEAFF. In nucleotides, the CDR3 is TGCAGCGGCGTGGGGACTGAAGCTTTCTTT.

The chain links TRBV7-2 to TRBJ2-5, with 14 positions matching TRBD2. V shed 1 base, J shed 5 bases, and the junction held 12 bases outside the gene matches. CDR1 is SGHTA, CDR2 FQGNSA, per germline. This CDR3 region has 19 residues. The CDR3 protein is CASSLDAAGLAGVWETQYF. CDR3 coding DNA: TGTGCCAGCAGCTTAGATGCGGCGGGACTAGCGGGAGTGTGGGAGACCCAGTACTTC.

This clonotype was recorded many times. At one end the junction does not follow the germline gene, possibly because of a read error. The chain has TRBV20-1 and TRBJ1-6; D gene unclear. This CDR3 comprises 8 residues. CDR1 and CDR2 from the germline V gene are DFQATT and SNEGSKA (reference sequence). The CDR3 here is CSASPHHF. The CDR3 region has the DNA TGCAGTGCTAGCCCCCACCACTTT.

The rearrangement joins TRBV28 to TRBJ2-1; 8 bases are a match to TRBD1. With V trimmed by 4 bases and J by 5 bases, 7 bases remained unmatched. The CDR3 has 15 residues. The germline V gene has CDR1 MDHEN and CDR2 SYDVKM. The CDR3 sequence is CASSSTRTGNNEQFF. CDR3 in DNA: TGTGCCAGCAGTTCCACTCGGACAGGGAACAATGAGCAGTTCTTC.

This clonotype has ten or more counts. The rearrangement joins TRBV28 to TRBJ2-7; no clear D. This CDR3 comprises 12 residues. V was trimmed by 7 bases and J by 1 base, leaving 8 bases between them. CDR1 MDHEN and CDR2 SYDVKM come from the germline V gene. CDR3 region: CASTTLSYEQYF. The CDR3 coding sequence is TGTGCCAGCACCACTCTTTCCTACGAGCAGTACTTC.

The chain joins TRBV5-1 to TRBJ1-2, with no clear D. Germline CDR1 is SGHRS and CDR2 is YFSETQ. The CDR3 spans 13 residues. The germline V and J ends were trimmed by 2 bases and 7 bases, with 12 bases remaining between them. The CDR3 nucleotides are TGCGCCAGCAGCTTAGGCGCCGGTCGTGGCTACACCTTC. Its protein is CASSLGAGRGYTF. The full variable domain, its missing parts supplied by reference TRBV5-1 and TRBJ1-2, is KAGVTQTPRYLIKTRGQQVTLSCSPISGHRSVSWYQQTPGQGLQFLFEYFSETQRNKGNFPGRFSGRQFSNSRSEMNVSTLELGDSALYLCASSLGAGRGYTFGSGTRLTVV.

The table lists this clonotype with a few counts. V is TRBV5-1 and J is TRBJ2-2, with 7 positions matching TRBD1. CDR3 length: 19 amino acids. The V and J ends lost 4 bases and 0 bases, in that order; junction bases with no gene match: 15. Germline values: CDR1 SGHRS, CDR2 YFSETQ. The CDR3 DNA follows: TGCGCCAGCAGCCCCCTTTACCGACAGGGAACAACGAACACCGGGGAGCTGTTTTTT. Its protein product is CASSPLYRQGTTNTGELFF.